These T cell receptor beta chains were read from a single sample in a study of lymphopenia after photon versus proton radiotherapy. The protocol was immunoSEQ multiplex PCR, while the TCRdb copy is restricted to in-frame clones and leaves out a portion. This table holds 15,000 to 20,000 clones, 70% to 85% found once. This material consisted of peripheral blood, taken from a patient treated with proton-based radiotherapy. The source of these receptors is a man aged 70-80 years with pancreatic cancer. Both conserved end residues are part of each CDR3. The D gene is left open where the match is weak. For some rows the clone size is stated as once, few or many, or as a class when expanded; others skip it.

v_gene	d_gene	abundance	j_gene	len	CDR3aa	CDR3nt
TRBV4-2	TRBD1	-	TRBJ1-1	13	CASSQYRGTEAFF	TGTGCCAGCAGCCAATACAGGGGAACTGAAGCTTTCTTT
TRBV28	-	-	TRBJ1-1	13	CASSLRRNTEAFF	TGTGCCAGCAGTTTAAGGAGGAACACTGAAGCTTTCTTT
TRBV6-4	TRBD2	-	TRBJ2-1	15	CASSETSGSYNEQFF	TGTGCCAGCAGTGAGACTAGCGGCTCCTACAATGAGCAGTTCTTC
TRBV5-1	-	-	TRBJ1-1	14	CASSLERGAAEAFF	TGCGCCAGCAGCTTGGAACGGGGGGCAGCGGAAGCTTTCTTT
TRBV7-9	-	once	TRBJ2-1	17	CASSSILGPVGDNEQFF	TGTGCCAGCAGCTCGATACTAGGGCCCGTCGGGGACAATGAGCAGTTCTTC
TRBV10-3	-	-	TRBJ2-1	12	CATSPSVNEQFF	TGTGCCACTTCGCCTTCGGTGAATGAGCAGTTCTTC
TRBV5-5	-	-	TRBJ1-2	14	CASSFGRPNYGYTF	TGTGCCAGCAGCTTTGGCAGGCCTAACTATGGCTACACCTTC
TRBV9	TRBD1	-	TRBJ2-3	16	CASTATGTGITDTQYF	TGTGCCAGCACAGCCACAGGGACAGGGATCACAGATACGCAGTATTTT
TRBV11-2	-	-	TRBJ2-5	15	CASSEAGGIQETQYF	TGTGCCAGCAGCGAGGCAGGAGGGATCCAAGAGACCCAGTACTTC
TRBV18	TRBD2	-	TRBJ2-1	16	CASSTGLAGGENEQFF	TGTGCCAGCTCCACGGGACTAGCGGGGGGTGAGAATGAGCAGTTCTTC
TRBV6-1	TRBD1	-	TRBJ2-7	14	CASAEGQGRYEQYF	TGTGCCAGCGCGGAGGGACAGGGGCGGTACGAGCAGTACTTC
TRBV5-1	-	-	TRBJ2-3	14	CASSLPGRTDTQYF	TGCGCCAGCAGCTTGCCCGGGCGCACAGATACGCAGTATTTT
TRBV7-3	TRBD1	few	TRBJ2-7	15	CASSKTGTDTYEQYF	TGTGCCAGCAGCAAAACCGGGACAGACACCTACGAGCAGTACTTC
TRBV19	-	-	TRBJ2-5	18	CASSIVGQGFMVEETQYF	TGTGCCAGTAGTATAGTGGGGCAGGGGTTCATGGTTGAAGAGACCCAGTACTTC
TRBV2	TRBD2	-	TRBJ2-1	16	CASRPYPGGTYNEQFF	TGTGCCAGCAGACCATATCCGGGGGGTACCTACAATGAGCAGTTCTTC
TRBV13	TRBD1	once	TRBJ1-2	15	CASSLADRESDGYTF	TGTGCCAGCAGCTTAGCGGACAGGGAGAGTGATGGCTACACCTTC
TRBV6-5	-	-	TRBJ2-1	14	CASSSIRGNTGAFF	TGTGCCAGCAGTTCGATTCGCGGAAACACCGGGGCGTTCTTC
TRBV5-1	TRBD1	few	TRBJ2-1	17	CASSPRRGLSSYNEQFF	TGCGCCAGCAGCCCACGCAGGGGGCTCAGCTCCTACAATGAGCAGTTCTTC
TRBV30	-	-	TRBJ2-3	13	CAWSRIARDTQYF	TGTGCCTGGAGTCGAATAGCGCGGGATACGCAGTATTTT
TRBV9	TRBD1	-	TRBJ2-2	18	CASSPPGQGAFRSGELFF	TGTGCCAGCAGCCCGCCGGGACAGGGGGCTTTTAGGAGCGGGGAGCTGTTTTTT